This is a list of T cell receptor beta chains from one sample in a study of early T cells in non-severe SARS-CoV-2 infection. MiXCR, run by TCRdb on the 5' RACE reads, gives a single entry per CDR3 protein. Of about 48,000 distinct CDR3 sequences detected, 7% to 8% appear once; the ten largest clones hold roughly 5%. Input material: whole blood. The receptors were gathered from an adult who was a healthcare worker with PCR-confirmed SARS-CoV-2 infection or an uninfected control (not recorded which). Each CDR3 is given with its conserved first and last residue. D genes are given only for firm matches. Each size is once, few, many, or a class for an expanded clone.

d_call	j_call	v_call	clone_size	cdr3_aa	cdr3_nt
NA	TRBJ1-2	TRBV12-3/TRBV12-4	many	CAIQVFNYGYTF	TGTGCCATACAGGTTTTTAACTATGGCTACACCTTC
NA	TRBJ2-2	TRBV25-1	many	CASSALELFF	TGTGCCAGCAGTGCGTTGGAGCTGTTTTTT
NA	TRBJ2-2	TRBV20-1	many	CSAGKDITGELFF	TGCAGTGCAGGGAAGGATATCACCGGGGAGCTGTTTTTT
NA	TRBJ1-1	TRBV12-3/TRBV12-4	many	CASSFGRHTEAFF	TGTGCCAGCAGTTTTGGTAGACACACTGAAGCTTTCTTT
NA	TRBJ2-2	TRBV2	few	CASSWAQNTGELFF	TGTGCCAGCAGTTGGGCTCAGAACACCGGGGAGCTGTTTTTT
NA	TRBJ2-1	TRBV19	many	CASDTGYNEQFF	TGTGCCAGTGATACTGGATACAATGAGCAGTTCTTC
NA	TRBJ1-1	TRBV2	many	CASSVEQNTEAFF	TGTGCCAGCAGTGTAGAACAGAACACTGAAGCTTTCTTT
NA	TRBJ1-1	TRBV4-3	many	CASSQALRGPEAFF	TGCGCCAGCAGCCAAGCTCTTCGGGGCCCTGAAGCTTTCTTT
NA	TRBJ2-2	TRBV3-2	many	CASSQEKGSLSGGSPNTGELFF	TGTGCCAGCAGCCAAGAGAAAGGAAGCTTAAGCGGGGGGTCTCCGAACACCGGGGAGCTGTTTTTT
TRBD2	TRBJ2-3	TRBV10-2	few	CASRPLAGGPDTQYF	TGCGCCAGCAGACCCCTAGCGGGGGGGCCAGATACGCAGTATTTT